The subject of this entry is one T cell receptor beta chain. Which antigen it targets is not known. No base qualities exist here, and no much larger clone lies one base off it. The immunoSEQ Assay, a bias-controlled multiplex PCR, was used to amplify TCRbeta CDR3 regions from genomic DNA. The authors' analysis ran thus. Nucleated cell counts per sample were estimated from amplification of reference gene primers within the assay. Sequence reads were collapsed and filtered to measure the absolute abundance of every unique TCRbeta CDR3 rearrangement. For each sample, productive Simpson clonality was calculated by taking the square root of Simpson's diversity index across productive rearrangements. The immuneACCESS repertoire file appears here via TCRdb, limited to in-frame rearrangements. These files lack a portion of the clones; in checked studies, under half of the deficit traces to unresolved V genes, and the cause of the others is not known. V and J calls and clone size are copied from that table; D and trimming were computed from the DNA. This sample holds some 300,000 clones; around 90% were observed only once. The ten top clones hold about 1% of the sample.

The data are from a study of blood T cell repertoires in COVID-19 (dated by TCRdb to the early 2020s). In the study overall: The collaborator samples originated in the United States, Italy and Spain and spanned the acute and convalescent phases of COVID-19. The sample metadata nearly always contained a de-identified subject ID, COVID-19 status, age in years and sex. The samples were drawn from the first 160 participants of the ongoing ImmuneRACE study and from 950 to 1,500 subjects provided by 6 global collaborators. A freely available public database, intended as a resource for researchers studying the immune response to SARS-CoV-2, is where the repertoires were released. The prospective study material was composed of cDNA or gDNA derived from T cells, B-cell-depleted T cells, or PBMCs. Deeply sampled blood TCRbeta repertoires from subjects exposed to, actively infected with, or recovered from COVID-19 were included in the dataset. HLA class I and class II types, where available, came from metadata supplied by the sample provider rather than from assay-based typing. Beyond this particular receptor, the publication reports: The amount of clinical and demographic metadata varied by source and participant and was provided uncurated.

Enrolling through a virtual design, the prospective study's participants ranged in age from roughly 18 to 89 years and lived across roughly 23 United States geographic areas. To assign participants to cohorts, the prospective study relied on clinical history that participants themselves reported in a screening survey and a study questionnaire. Recovered participants in ImmuneRACE Cohort 3 were defined as having two consecutive negative NP/OP PCR tests, clearance from a healthcare professional, or resolution of symptoms. In the prospective study, mobile phlebotomists collected whole blood, serum and a nasopharyngeal or oropharyngeal swab from each participant. Over a roughly two-month period, participants in the prospective study had the option of providing additional blood draws and questionnaires. Before DNA extraction, blood samples from the prospective study were shipped at room temperature or frozen.

The germline V end is reduced by 8 bases and the J end by 6 bases; junction bases left unmatched: 16. Sequences MDHEN (CDR1) and SYDVKM (CDR2) are obtained from the germline V gene. The CDR3 starts with the cysteine, ends with the phenylalanine, and has 17 residues. Just the 51-base CDR3 DNA is kept, in frame starting at base 1. Sequenced material: PBMCs or T cells enriched from blood (not recorded which). This TCR derives from a woman in her 30s who had recovered from COVID-19. The sequence links TRBV28 to TRBJ2-2, with 9 bases matching TRBD2. The sequenced DNA: TGTGCCAGCCTGAACCCTTGGCGGGAGGGTTGGGCCGGGGAGCTGTTTTTT. Translated, this gives CASLNPWREGWAGELFF.